Listed below are T cell receptor beta chains from one sample, sequenced in a study of T-cell memory formation after mild COVID-19. One entry per CDR3 protein, called by TCRdb with MiXCR from the 5' RACE reads. Of some 210,000 distinct CDR3 sequences listed, roughly 18% are singletons. The sample taken for sequencing was PBMCs or a T cell subset sorted from them (not recorded which). Receptors originate from an adult woman who had mild COVID-19 (a few samples of this study predate the infection). Cell type and time point are not known. Each CDR3 is given with its conserved first and last residue. A D gene is named only where the DNA matches it firmly. Clone size is shown for a subset of rows, as once, few, many or a class of expanded clone.

TGTGCCGGACCGGGACAGTGGGGCACTGAAGCTTTCTTT,CAGPGQWGTEAFF,-,TRBV27,TRBJ1-1,TRBD1
TGTGCCAGCAGTAAAACCGGGACAGGGAACTATGGCTACACCTTC,CASSKTGTGNYGYTF,few,TRBV12-3/TRBV12-4,TRBJ1-2,TRBD1
TGTGCCAGCAGTGGAGGAGGAGGAACTGAAGCTTTCTTT,CASSGGGGTEAFF,-,TRBV25-1,TRBJ1-1,-
TGTGCCAGCAGCCTCCAGTCCCAAGAGACCCAGTACTTC,CASSLQSQETQYF,few,TRBV7-3,TRBJ2-5,-
TGTGCCCGGACCCCTCCGGATACGCAGTATTTT,CARTPPDTQYF,few,TRBV6-1,TRBJ2-3,-
TGCGCCAGCAGCTTCGGGACTAGCGCCATTCTCGAGCAGTTCTTC,CASSFGTSAILEQFF,few,TRBV5-1,TRBJ2-1,TRBD2
TGTGCCAGCAGTATGAGCGGGGGGGTTCGGGCAGATACGCAGTATTTT,CASSMSGGVRADTQYF,few,TRBV7-2,TRBJ2-3,TRBD2
TGTGCCAGTAGTATTGCGGGACAGGGGACCTACGAGCAGTACTTC,CASSIAGQGTYEQYF,few,TRBV19,TRBJ2-7,TRBD1
TGCAGTGCTTCCCGGGACAGGGATTTTGAGACCCAGTACTTC,CSASRDRDFETQYF,-,TRBV20-1,TRBJ2-5,TRBD1
TGTGCCAGCAGCGTTTTCTGGGCAGACAGGATTAAGGACGAGCAGTACTTC,CASSVFWADRIKDEQYF,-,TRBV7-9,TRBJ2-7,-
TGTGCCAGCAGCCAAGATCCCGGACAGGAAGGAAGTGAGCAGTACTTC,CASSQDPGQEGSEQYF,many,TRBV4-2,TRBJ2-7,TRBD1
TGTGCCAGCAGCCGAGATACGACAGAAGCTTTCTTT,CASSRDTTEAFF,few,TRBV3-1,TRBJ1-1,-
TGTGCCAGCACCACCGGGACCCGGAATTCACCCCTCCACTTT,CASTTGTRNSPLHF,few,TRBV12-3/TRBV12-4,TRBJ1-6,-
TGCAGTGCTCTGACGGACAGGGTGAATAACTATGGCTACACCTTC,CSALTDRVNNYGYTF,few,TRBV20-1,TRBJ1-2,TRBD1
TGTGCCTGGAGTGTGTTGTTGGAGACCCAGTACTTC,CAWSVLLETQYF,few,TRBV30,TRBJ2-5,-
TGTGCCAGCTTGACAGGGCCTTCCTACAATGAGCAGTTCTTC,CASLTGPSYNEQFF,few,TRBV28,TRBJ2-1,TRBD1
TGCAGCGTTGTTGTCTCTGGGGCCAACGTCCTGACTTTC,CSVVVSGANVLTF,-,TRBV29-1,TRBJ2-6,-
TGTGCCAGCAGCTTATGGGGCGGCCAAGAGACCCAGTACTTC,CASSLWGGQETQYF,-,TRBV7-2,TRBJ2-5,-
TGTGCCATCAGTATAAAAGAGAACACTGAAGCTTTCTTT,CAISIKENTEAFF,-,TRBV10-3,TRBJ1-1,-
TGTGCCAGCAGCTTTCTCGAGTCAGGCCCGGGGGAGCAGTACTTC,CASSFLESGPGEQYF,many,TRBV11-2,TRBJ2-7,-
TGTGCCAGCAGCCTTGGTGGGCGGTCATATGGCTACACCTTC,CASSLGGRSYGYTF,few,TRBV5-4,TRBJ1-2,-
TGTGCCAGCAGCTTTACCGGGACAGGGAAAGACACCATATATTTT,CASSFTGTGKDTIYF,-,TRBV7-9,TRBJ1-3,TRBD1
TGTGCCAGCAGTGAATTCTTGGGACTAGCGGGTCATACGCAGTATTTT,CASSEFLGLAGHTQYF,few,TRBV2,TRBJ2-3,TRBD2
TGCGCCAGCAGCTTGGATACTAGCGGGGCTCCTTACTTC,CASSLDTSGAPYF,few,TRBV5-1,TRBJ2-5,TRBD2
TGCAGTGCTAGAGGGAAGGCAGCCTACGAGCAGTACTTC,CSARGKAAYEQYF,few,TRBV20-1,TRBJ2-7,-
TGCAGTGCTAGGCAGCGACAGGGGGTATGGTACGAGCAGTACTTC,CSARQRQGVWYEQYF,few,TRBV20-1,TRBJ2-7,TRBD1
TGTGCCTGGACGTCTAGCAATCAGCCCCAGCATTTT,CAWTSSNQPQHF,-,TRBV30,TRBJ1-5,-
TGCAGCGTTGAAGATGGCGGCTACTCCTACGAGCAGTACTTC,CSVEDGGYSYEQYF,-,TRBV29-1,TRBJ2-7,-
TGCGCCAGCAGCCCCACCTGGGGTGGGCCCCAGCATTTT,CASSPTWGGPQHF,-,TRBV4-1,TRBJ1-5,-
TGTGCCAGCAGTGAGAATTCCCCAGATACGCAGTATTTT,CASSENSPDTQYF,-,TRBV25-1,TRBJ2-3,-
TGCGCCAGCAGCTTGTGGACAGGGGGTACTGGGGCCAACGTCCTGACTTTC,CASSLWTGGTGANVLTF,-,TRBV5-1,TRBJ2-6,TRBD1
TGTGCCAGCAGCCAAGATGGGACTCCCGCCTACGAGCAGTACTTC,CASSQDGTPAYEQYF,many,TRBV4-2,TRBJ2-7,-
TGTGCCAGCAGTTACGGAACTAGCGGGAGGGATCAAGAGACCCAGTACTTC,CASSYGTSGRDQETQYF,-,TRBV6-2/TRBV6-3,TRBJ2-5,TRBD2
TGTGCCAGCAGAGTTACCGCGGGCGGTGGGGGAGTCAACTATGGCTACACCTTC,CASRVTAGGGGVNYGYTF,few,TRBV6-5,TRBJ1-2,-
TGTGCCAGCACCCCAAGTCGAGGGGGAGAGACCCAGTACTTC,CASTPSRGGETQYF,-,TRBV12-3/TRBV12-4,TRBJ2-5,-
TGTGCCAGCAGCCAAGAAAGACAAGGGTCACCCCTCCACTTT,CASSQERQGSPLHF,few,TRBV3-1,TRBJ1-6,-
TGTGCCAGCAGTTTCTCGGACAGGGCTTCCTACGAGCAGTACTTC,CASSFSDRASYEQYF,many,TRBV12-3/TRBV12-4,TRBJ2-7,TRBD1
TGTGCCAGCAGTGAGAGGACCGGGTCCGAAGCTTTCTTT,CASSERTGSEAFF,once,TRBV6-1,TRBJ1-1,-
TGTGCCAGCTCAGAAAGCTGGACAGAAGACTATGGCTACACCTTC,CASSESWTEDYGYTF,-,TRBV6-1,TRBJ1-2,-
TGTGCCAGCAAGAAGTTGACGGGGGACTCCTACGAGCAGTACTTC,CASKKLTGDSYEQYF,few,TRBV7-8,TRBJ2-7,-
TGTGCCAGCAGCTCTCCCGGGACGACGGAGACCCAGTACTTC,CASSSPGTTETQYF,-,TRBV7-3,TRBJ2-5,-
TGTGCCAGCAGCCCAACCTTGACTAGCACTTCAGCTGGGGCCAACGTCCTGACTTTC,CASSPTLTSTSAGANVLTF,-,TRBV9,TRBJ2-6,TRBD2
TGTGCCAGCAGCATGTTCTCTTCGCCGGGGACTCCAACCTGGAGCACAGATACGCAGTATTTT,CASSMFSSPGTPTWSTDTQYF,few,TRBV7-9,TRBJ2-3,-
TGTGCCAGCAGCCACACCCGGCGTGAGCAGTTCTTC,CASSHTRREQFF,-,TRBV3-1,TRBJ2-1,-
TGTGCCAGCAGCTCTGACATTTCCTACGAGCAGTACTTC,CASSSDISYEQYF,-,TRBV7-2,TRBJ2-7,-
TGCGCCAGCAGCTTGGTGGGAGCGGGAGCAAATGAGCAGTTCTTC,CASSLVGAGANEQFF,many,TRBV5-1,TRBJ2-1,TRBD2
TGTGCCAGCTCACCGGACAGGGCCACCGGGGAGCTGTTTTTT,CASSPDRATGELFF,-,TRBV18,TRBJ2-2,TRBD1
TGTGCCAGCAGCGTGGGGGGGGGAAGTTTCAATGAGCAGTTCTTC,CASSVGGGSFNEQFF,few,TRBV9,TRBJ2-1,TRBD2
TGCGCCAGCAGCTTGGTCGTGGCAGGGGGGAACACTGAAGCTTTCTTT,CASSLVVAGGNTEAFF,few,TRBV5-1,TRBJ1-1,TRBD1
TGTGCCAGCTCTTTGACTGGGGGCGCAGATCAGCCCCAGCATTTT,CASSLTGGADQPQHF,few,TRBV18,TRBJ1-5,-
TGCGCCAGCAGCTTCGGGACAGGGAACACTGAAGCTTTCTTT,CASSFGTGNTEAFF,many,TRBV5-1,TRBJ1-1,TRBD1
TGTGCCAGCAGTGCCCAAACTGCCGGGTACTACAATGAGCAGTTCTTC,CASSAQTAGYYNEQFF,many,TRBV6-2/TRBV6-3,TRBJ2-1,-
TGTGCCAGCACCTCGGAAGCCGGGACAAGGAGAGGGGGCTACACCTTC,CASTSEAGTRRGGYTF,-,TRBV5-6,TRBJ1-2,-